This TCR beta chain stems from a study of blood T cell repertoires in COVID-19. Repertoires were generated with immunoSEQ multiplex PCR, while TCRdb's copy carries only in-frame clones and drops some. The sample includes about 160,000 clones, 85% to 90% of them seen just once. Material: peripheral blood. The sequence was collected from a woman in her 70s with COVID-19, enrolled during active disease.

CDR3 region: CASSQGIAGAENTGELFF. The CDR3, as DNA: TGCGCCAGCAGCCAAGGAATAGCGGGGGCTGAAAACACCGGGGAGCTGTTTTTT. This chain connects TRBV5-1 to TRBJ2-2, with TRBD2 matching 9 bases. This CDR3 spans 18 amino acids. The ends lost 4 bases at V and 2 bases at J; junction bases unmatched: 12. The V gene's germline CDR1 is SGHRS and CDR2 YFSETQ.